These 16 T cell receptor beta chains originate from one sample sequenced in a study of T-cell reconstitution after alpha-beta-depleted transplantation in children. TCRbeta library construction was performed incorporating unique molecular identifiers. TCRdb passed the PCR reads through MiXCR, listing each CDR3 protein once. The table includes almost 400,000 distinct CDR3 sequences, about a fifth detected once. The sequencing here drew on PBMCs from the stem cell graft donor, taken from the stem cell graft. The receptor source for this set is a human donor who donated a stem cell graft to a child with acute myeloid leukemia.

CDR3 bases: TGCAGTGCTCGGAAAGGGACAGTCTCCTACAATGAGCAGTTCTTC. Amino acid sequence: CSARKGTVSYNEQFF. V and J are TRBV20-1 and TRBJ2-1, with 7 positions matching TRBD1. V lost 5 bases to trimming and J lost 0 bases; unmatched junction nucleotides: 7. The CDR3 is 15 amino acids. Germline lookup yields CDR1 DFQATT and CDR2 SNEGSKA (reference sequence).

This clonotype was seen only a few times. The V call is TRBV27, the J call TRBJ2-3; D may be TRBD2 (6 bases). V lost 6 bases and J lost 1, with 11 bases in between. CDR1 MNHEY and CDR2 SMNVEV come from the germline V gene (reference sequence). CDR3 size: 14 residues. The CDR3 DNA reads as TGTGCCAGCAGGTTGGGCGGGGGCACAGATACGCAGTATTTT. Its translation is CASRLGGGTDTQYF.

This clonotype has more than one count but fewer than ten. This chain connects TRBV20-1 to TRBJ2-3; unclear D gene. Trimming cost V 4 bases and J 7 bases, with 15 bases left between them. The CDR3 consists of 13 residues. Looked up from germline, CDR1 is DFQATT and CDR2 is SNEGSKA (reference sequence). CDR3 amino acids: CSATAPSGYTQYF. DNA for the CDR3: TGCAGTGCTACCGCACCTAGTGGCTATACGCAGTATTTT.

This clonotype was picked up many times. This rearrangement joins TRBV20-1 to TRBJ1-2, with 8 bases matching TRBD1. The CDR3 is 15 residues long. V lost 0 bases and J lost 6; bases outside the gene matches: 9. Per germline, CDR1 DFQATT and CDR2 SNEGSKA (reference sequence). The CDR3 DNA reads TGCAGTGCTAGAGATACCGGCAGGGGGCTCGATGGCTACACCTTC. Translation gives CSARDTGRGLDGYTF.

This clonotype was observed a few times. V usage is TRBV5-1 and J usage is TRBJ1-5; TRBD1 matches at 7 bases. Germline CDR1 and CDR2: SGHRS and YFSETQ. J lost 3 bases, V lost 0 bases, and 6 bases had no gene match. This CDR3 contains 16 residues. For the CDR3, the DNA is TGCGCCAGCAGCTTGGAGGCAGGGGGAATCAATCAGCCCCAGCATTTT. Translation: CASSLEAGGINQPQHF.

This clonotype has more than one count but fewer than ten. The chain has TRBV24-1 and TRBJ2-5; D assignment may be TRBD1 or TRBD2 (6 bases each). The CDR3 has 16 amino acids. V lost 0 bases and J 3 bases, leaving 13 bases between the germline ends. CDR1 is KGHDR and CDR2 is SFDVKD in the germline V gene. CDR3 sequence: CATSDLSSGAEETQYF. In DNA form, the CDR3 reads TGTGCCACCAGTGATTTGTCGTCGGGGGCGGAAGAGACCCAGTACTTC.

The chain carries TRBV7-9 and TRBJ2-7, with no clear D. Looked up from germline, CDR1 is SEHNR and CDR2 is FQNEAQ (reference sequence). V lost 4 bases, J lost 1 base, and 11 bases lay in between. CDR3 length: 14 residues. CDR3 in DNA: TGTGCCAGCAGCTCCCTCGCCCGGTCCTACGAGCAGTACTTC. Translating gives CASSSLARSYEQYF.

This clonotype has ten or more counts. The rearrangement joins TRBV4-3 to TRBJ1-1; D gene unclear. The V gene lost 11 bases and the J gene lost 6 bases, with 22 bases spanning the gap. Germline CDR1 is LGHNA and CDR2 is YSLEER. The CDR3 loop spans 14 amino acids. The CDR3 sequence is CASKSTYEVPEAFF. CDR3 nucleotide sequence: TGCGCCTCAAAGAGCACCTACGAGGTCCCTGAAGCTTTCTTT.

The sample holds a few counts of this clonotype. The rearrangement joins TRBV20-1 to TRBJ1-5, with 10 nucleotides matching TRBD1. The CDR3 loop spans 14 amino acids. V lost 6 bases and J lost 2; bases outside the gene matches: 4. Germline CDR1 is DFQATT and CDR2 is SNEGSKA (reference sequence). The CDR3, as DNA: TGCAGTGCCTCCGGGACAGGGGGCAATCAGCCCCAGCATTTT. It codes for CSASGTGGNQPQHF.

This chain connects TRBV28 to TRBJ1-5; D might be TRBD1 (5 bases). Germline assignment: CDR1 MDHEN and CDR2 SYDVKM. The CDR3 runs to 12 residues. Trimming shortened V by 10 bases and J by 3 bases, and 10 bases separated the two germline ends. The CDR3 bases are TGTGCCATGTCCAGGGCCAATCAGCCCCAGCATTTT. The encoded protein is CAMSRANQPQHF.

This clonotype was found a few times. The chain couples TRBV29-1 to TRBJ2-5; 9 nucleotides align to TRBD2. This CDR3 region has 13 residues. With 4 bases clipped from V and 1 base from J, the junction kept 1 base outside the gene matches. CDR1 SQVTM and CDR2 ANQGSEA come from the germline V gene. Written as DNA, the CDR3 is TGCAGCGTTGGCGGGGGGGCCCAAGAGACCCAGTACTTC. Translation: CSVGGGAQETQYF.

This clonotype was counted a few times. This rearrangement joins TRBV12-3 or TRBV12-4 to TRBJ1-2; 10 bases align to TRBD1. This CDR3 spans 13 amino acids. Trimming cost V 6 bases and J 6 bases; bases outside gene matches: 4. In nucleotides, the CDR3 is TGTGCCAGCAGCTTGACAGGGGGCAATGGCTACACCTTC. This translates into CASSLTGGNGYTF.

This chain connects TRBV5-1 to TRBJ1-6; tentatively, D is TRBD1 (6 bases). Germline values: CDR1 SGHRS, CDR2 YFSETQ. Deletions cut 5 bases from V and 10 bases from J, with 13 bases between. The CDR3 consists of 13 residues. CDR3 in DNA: TGCGCCAGCAGGCCCGCAGGGGCCTCACCCCTCCACTTT. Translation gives CASRPAGASPLHF.

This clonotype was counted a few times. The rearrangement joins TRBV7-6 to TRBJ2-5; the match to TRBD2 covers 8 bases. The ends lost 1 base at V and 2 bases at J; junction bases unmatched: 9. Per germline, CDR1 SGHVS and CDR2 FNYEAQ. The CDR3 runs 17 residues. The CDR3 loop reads CASSLVSGRGLQETQYF. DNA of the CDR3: TGTGCCAGCAGCTTAGTTTCCGGGAGGGGCCTTCAAGAGACCCAGTACTTC.

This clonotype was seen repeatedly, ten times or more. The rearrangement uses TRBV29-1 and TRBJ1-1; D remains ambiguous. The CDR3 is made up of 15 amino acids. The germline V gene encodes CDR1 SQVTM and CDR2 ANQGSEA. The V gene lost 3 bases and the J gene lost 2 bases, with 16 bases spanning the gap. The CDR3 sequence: CSVDGGRPANTEAFF. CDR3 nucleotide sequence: TGCAGCGTTGACGGCGGTCGTCCGGCCAACACTGAAGCTTTCTTT. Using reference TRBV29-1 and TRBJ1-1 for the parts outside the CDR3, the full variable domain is SAVISQKPSRDICQRGTSLTIQCQVDSQVTMMFWYRQQPGQSLTLIATANQGSEATYESGFVIDKFPISRPNLTFSTLTVSNMSPEDSSIYLCSVDGGRPANTEAFFGQGTRLTVV.

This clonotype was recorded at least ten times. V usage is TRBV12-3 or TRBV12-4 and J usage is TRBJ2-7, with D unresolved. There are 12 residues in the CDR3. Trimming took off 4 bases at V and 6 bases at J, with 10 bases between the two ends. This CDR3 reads CASSSGVFEQYF. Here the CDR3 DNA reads TGTGCCAGCAGTTCGGGTGTTTTCGAGCAGTACTTC.